The 18 T cell receptor beta chains in this list originate from one sample, sequenced in a study of cytomegalovirus exposure and HLA in healthy donors. The PCR made use of 60 Vbeta and 13 Jbeta primers. The table came from immunoSEQ multiplex PCR; TCRdb's copy has only in-frame clones and leaves some out. In the table there are fewer than 120,000 clones, less than 85% of which are singletons. The sequencing input was PBMCs. All receptors derive from a man aged 30-40 years in good health and CMV-seropositive.

CDR3 nucleotides: TGTGCCAGCAGCTCCGGCCCCGCTGGCGGCGGGCCCACAGATACGCAGTATTTT. Residues: CASSSGPAGGGPTDTQYF. The V gene is TRBV7-3, the J gene TRBJ2-3, with D possibly being TRBD2 (5 bases). The length of the CDR3 is 18 residues. V shed 4 bases and J shed 2 bases, with 22 bases lying between them. CDR1 and CDR2 from the germline V gene are SGHTA and FQGTGA.

The chain uses TRBV9 and TRBJ2-3; tentatively, D is TRBD2 (5 bases). The V end lost 0 bases, the J end lost 3 bases, and 20 bases lay between the germline ends. CDR3 length equals 18 residues. Germline-derived CDR1 and CDR2 are SGDLS and YYNGEE. CDR3 loop: CASSVATGGLAGTDTQYF. DNA for the CDR3: TGTGCCAGCAGCGTAGCTACGGGTGGGCTAGCTGGGACAGATACGCAGTATTTT.

The V call is TRBV7-2, the J call TRBJ1-5; maybe TRBD1 (6 bases). The CDR3 consists of 16 residues. With 1 base removed from V and 4 bases from J, the gap between germline ends came to 14 bases. The V gene's germline CDR1 is SGHTA and CDR2 FQGNSA. The CDR3 region has the DNA TGTGCCAGCAGCTTAGACTGGGGGACATCTAATCAGCCCCAGCATTTT. This codes for CASSLDWGTSNQPQHF.

This chain joins TRBV7-9 and TRBJ1-3; no firm D call. The CDR3 is 15 residues long. Germline-derived CDR1 and CDR2 are SEHNR and FQNEAQ (reference sequence). The V end lost 4 bases, the J end lost 0 bases, and 10 bases lay between the germline ends. DNA of the CDR3: TGTGCCAGCAGCTCTTACATGATCTCTGGAAACACCATATATTTT. Translation gives CASSSYMISGNTIYF.

This clone was seen a single time. The V call is TRBV27, the J call TRBJ1-6; D not resolved. The germline CDR1 and CDR2 sequences are MNHEY and SMNVEV (reference sequence). V was cut by 3 bases and J by 5 bases, with 11 bases left in between. The CDR3 totals 15 residues. Here the CDR3 reads CASSFYKPHNSPLHF. The CDR3 nucleotides read TGTGCCAGCAGTTTCTATAAGCCCCATAATTCACCCCTCCACTTT.

J is TRBJ1-5 and V is TRBV11-2; maybe TRBD1 (5 bases). The germline V and J ends were trimmed by 5 bases and 1 base, with 12 bases remaining between them. Germline V lookup: CDR1 SGHAT, CDR2 FQNNGV. The CDR3 runs to 15 residues. This CDR3 reads CASSRAGVSNQPQHF. DNA of the CDR3: TGTGCCAGCAGCCGGGCGGGGGTCAGCAATCAGCCCCAGCATTTT.

The chain employs TRBV27 and TRBJ1-5; TRBD1 agrees at 9 bases. The germline V gene has CDR1 MNHEY and CDR2 SMNVEV (reference sequence). V dropped 6 bases and J dropped 2; count of bases not matched to a gene: 8. CDR3 length equals 16 residues. CDR3 loop: CASSPWTGEGNQPQHF. The CDR3 DNA is TGTGCCAGCAGCCCTTGGACAGGGGAAGGCAATCAGCCCCAGCATTTT.

The chain joins TRBV7-8 to TRBJ1-5; D is perhaps TRBD1 (6 bases). The CDR3 covers 16 residues. The ends were cut back, 1 base at V and 6 bases at J, with 16 bases in the middle. Germline V gives CDR1 SGHVS, CDR2 FQNEAQ. The CDR3 DNA follows: TGTGCCAGCAGCTTAGATCTTGGGACAAATTCTCAGCCCCAGCATTTT. Its protein is CASSLDLGTNSQPQHF.

The chain uses TRBV14 and TRBJ1-2, with TRBD1 matching 7 bases. Germline V gene sequence: CDR1 SGHDN, CDR2 FVKESK. J gave up 8 bases and V 4 bases, and 7 bases lay outside the gene matches. The CDR3 runs 13 residues. The CDR3 region has the DNA TGTGCCAGCAGCCTCGGACAGGCTCGGGGCTACACCTTC. It is translated as CASSLGQARGYTF.

V is TRBV2 and J is TRBJ1-4, with D possibly matching TRBD1 (6 bases). The CDR3 is made up of 15 amino acids. Germline V gives CDR1 SNHLY, CDR2 FYNNEI. Trimming stripped 5 bases from V and 8 bases from J, with 18 bases between. The CDR3 bases are TGTGCCAGCAGTACAGCCCAGGGGAAGACCGAAAAACTGTTTTTT. Translating gives CASSTAQGKTEKLFF.

Regarding this clone: Since no conserved phenylalanine or tryptophan closes the CDR3, a read error is the likely cause. The limits of the CDR3 on the DNA are not certain, so only TCRdb's listed CDR3 is given. The chain joins TRBV28 to TRBJ1-5; the table names TRBD1, a call not compared with the DNA. The CDR3 adds up to 13 amino acids, both ends counted. The V gene's germline CDR1 is MDHEN and CDR2 SYDVKM. CDR3 residues: CASSLNGQGGRVV.

The rearrangement uses TRBV6-5 and TRBJ1-5; a weak D match, TRBD1 (6 bases). In germline, CDR1 is MNHEY, CDR2 SVGAGI. CDR3 size: 14 residues. Trimming stripped 6 bases from V and 4 bases from J, with 13 bases between. The CDR3 sequence is CASRQGGRNQPQHF. CDR3 nucleotide sequence: TGTGCCAGCAGGCAAGGGGGTCGGAATCAGCCCCAGCATTTT.

This clone was seen only once. This chain connects TRBV7-2 to TRBJ2-3, with 8 bases aligning to TRBD1. V lost 3 bases, J lost 0 bases, and 5 bases stayed unmatched. In germline, CDR1 is SGHTA, CDR2 FQGNSA. This CDR3 has 16 residues. The CDR3 reads CASSFYWTGSTDTQYF. CDR3 nucleotides: TGTGCCAGCAGCTTTTATTGGACAGGGAGCACAGATACGCAGTATTTT.

The chain couples TRBV7-2 to TRBJ1-6; TRBD1 aligns across 10 bases. Germline CDR1 and CDR2: SGHTA and FQGNSA. J lost 9 bases, V lost 5 bases, and 7 bases had no gene match. The CDR3 has 15 amino acids. The CDR3 spells CASSDGTGVSSPLHF. In DNA, the CDR3 is TGTGCCAGCAGCGACGGGACAGGGGTTAGTTCACCCCTCCACTTT.

This clone showed up just once. J is TRBJ1-1 and V is TRBV27; D may be TRBD1 (6 bases). Germline lookup yields CDR1 MNHEY and CDR2 SMNVEV (reference sequence). V lost 0 bases and J lost 1, with 9 bases in between. The CDR3 has 15 residues. In DNA form, the CDR3 reads TGTGCCAGCAGTTTATCCAGGGGCAAGAACACTGAAGCTTTCTTT. It encodes CASSLSRGKNTEAFF.

The chain is built from TRBV6-5 and TRBJ2-3; tentative D call: TRBD2 (7 bases). CDR1 is MNHEY, CDR2 SVGAGI, per germline. The CDR3 consists of 15 residues. V was cut by 7 bases and J by 4 bases, with 18 bases left in between. CDR3 protein: CASTPTGGRADTQYF. CDR3 coding DNA: TGTGCCAGCACCCCAACGGGGGGCAGGGCAGATACGCAGTATTTT.

The chain uses TRBV7-9 and TRBJ2-2; TRBD1 agrees at 11 bases. The CDR3 has 16 amino acids. CDR1 and CDR2 (germline): SEHNR, FQNEAQ (reference sequence). The V and J ends lost 6 bases and 4 bases, in that order; junction bases with no gene match: 7. CDR3 in amino acids: CASRSPGQGVTGELFF. CDR3 bases: TGTGCCAGCAGGAGCCCGGGACAGGGGGTCACCGGGGAGCTGTTTTTT.

The rearrangement joins TRBV19 to TRBJ1-1, with D hard to call. The CDR3 length is 16 residues. The V end lost 5 bases, the J end lost 4 bases, and 20 bases lay between the germline ends. From germline, CDR1 is LNHDA and CDR2 SQIVND (reference sequence). The CDR3 region is CASSAKRHLRGTEAFF. In nucleotides, the CDR3 is TGTGCCAGTAGTGCTAAGAGACATCTCCGGGGCACTGAAGCTTTCTTT.